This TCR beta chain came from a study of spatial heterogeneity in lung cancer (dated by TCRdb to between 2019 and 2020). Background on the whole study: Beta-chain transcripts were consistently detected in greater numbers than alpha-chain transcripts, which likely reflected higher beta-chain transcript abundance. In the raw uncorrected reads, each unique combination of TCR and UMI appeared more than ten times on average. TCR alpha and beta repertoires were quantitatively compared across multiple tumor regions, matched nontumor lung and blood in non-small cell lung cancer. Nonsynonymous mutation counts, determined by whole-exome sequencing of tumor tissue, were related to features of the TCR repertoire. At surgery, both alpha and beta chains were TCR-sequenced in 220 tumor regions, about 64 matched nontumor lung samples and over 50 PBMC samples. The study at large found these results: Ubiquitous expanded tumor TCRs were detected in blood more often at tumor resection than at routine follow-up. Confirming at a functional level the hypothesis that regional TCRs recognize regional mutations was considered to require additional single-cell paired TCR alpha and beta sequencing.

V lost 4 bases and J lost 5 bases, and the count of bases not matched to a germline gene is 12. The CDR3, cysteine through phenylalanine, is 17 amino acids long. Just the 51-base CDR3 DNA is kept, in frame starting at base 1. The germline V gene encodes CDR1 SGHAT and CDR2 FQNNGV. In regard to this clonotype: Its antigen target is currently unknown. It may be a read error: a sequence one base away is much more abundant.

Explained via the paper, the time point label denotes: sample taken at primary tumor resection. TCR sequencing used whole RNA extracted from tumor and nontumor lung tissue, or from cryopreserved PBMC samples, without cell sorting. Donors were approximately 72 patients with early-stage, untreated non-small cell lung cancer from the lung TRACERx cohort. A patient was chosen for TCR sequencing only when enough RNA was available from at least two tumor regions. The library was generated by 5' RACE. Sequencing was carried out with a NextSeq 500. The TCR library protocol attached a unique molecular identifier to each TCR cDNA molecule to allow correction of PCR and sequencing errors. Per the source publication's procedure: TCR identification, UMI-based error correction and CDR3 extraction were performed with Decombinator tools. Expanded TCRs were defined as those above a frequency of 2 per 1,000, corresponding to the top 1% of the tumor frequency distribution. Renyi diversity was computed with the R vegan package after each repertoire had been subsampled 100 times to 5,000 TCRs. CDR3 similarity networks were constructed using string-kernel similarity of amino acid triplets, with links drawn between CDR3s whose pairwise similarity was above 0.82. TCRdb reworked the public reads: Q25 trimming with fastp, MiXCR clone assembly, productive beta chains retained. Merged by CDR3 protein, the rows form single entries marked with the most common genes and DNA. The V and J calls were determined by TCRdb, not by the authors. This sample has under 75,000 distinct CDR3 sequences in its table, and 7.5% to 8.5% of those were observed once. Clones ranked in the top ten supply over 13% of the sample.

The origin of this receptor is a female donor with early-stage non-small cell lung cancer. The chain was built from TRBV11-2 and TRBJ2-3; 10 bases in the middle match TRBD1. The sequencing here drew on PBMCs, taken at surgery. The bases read TGTGCCAGCAGCTGGGAGTTCGACAGGGGGCGAAGAGATACGCAGTATTTT. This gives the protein CASSWEFDRGRRDTQYF.